The rows below give T cell receptor beta chains drawn from one sample of a study of OX40 agonist ivuxolimab in advanced cancers. Libraries were prepared by immunoSEQ multiplex PCR; TCRdb keeps only in-frame clonotypes and omits some of them. The data contain almost 65,000 clones, approximately 80% of them singletons. The sample consisted of CD4+ or CD8+ T cells sorted from blood, taken in a trial of the OX40 agonist ivuxolimab. The receptors originated from an adult with an advanced solid tumor such as melanoma, head and neck, liver or kidney cancer. CDR3s include the opening cysteine and the closing phenylalanine or tryptophan. A D gene is named only where the DNA matches it firmly. Only part of the rows carry a size: once, few, many, or a class if the clone is expanded.

j_gene	v_gene	abundance	d_gene	CDR3aa	CDR3nt
TRBJ1-1	TRBV28	once	NA	CASSSNTEAFF	TGTGCCAGCAGTTCCAACACTGAAGCTTTCTTT
TRBJ2-3	TRBV7-6	NA	TRBD2	CASSRKSGTADTQYF	TGTGCCAGCAGTCGCAAAAGCGGGACGGCAGATACGCAGTATTTT
TRBJ1-3	TRBV6-1	NA	NA	CASSDLPADSSGNTIYF	TGTGCCAGCAGTGACCTCCCAGCGGATAGCTCTGGAAACACCATATATTTT
TRBJ1-1	TRBV14	once	NA	CASSQEELGIRTHEAFF	TGTGCCAGCAGCCAAGAGGAGCTTGGCATCCGAACTCATGAAGCTTTCTTT
TRBJ2-1	TRBV7-2	NA	NA	CASSLGGGEQFF	TGTGCCAGCAGCTTAGGGGGCGGGGAGCAGTTCTTC
TRBJ2-3	TRBV9	NA	NA	CASSVTWQRTDTQYF	TGTGCCAGCAGCGTAACCTGGCAGCGGACAGATACGCAGTATTTT
TRBJ2-2	TRBV18	NA	NA	CVTRWLWTGELFF	TGTGTCACTAGGTGGTTATGGACCGGGGAGCTGTTTTTT
TRBJ1-5	TRBV7-6	NA	TRBD1	CASSPRTGGGQPQHF	TGTGCCAGCAGCCCCCGGACAGGGGGCGGTCAGCCCCAGCATTTT
TRBJ2-3	TRBV27	NA	NA	CASSSISGPGPTTQYF	TGTGCCAGCAGTTCAATATCCGGCCCGGGACCCACTACGCAGTATTTT
TRBJ2-3	TRBV9	NA	TRBD2	CASSYRTSGRTDTQYF	TGTGCCAGCAGCTACCGGACTAGCGGGAGAACAGATACGCAGTATTTT
TRBJ2-1	TRBV6-5	NA	NA	CASRATIWGEQFF	TGTGCCAGCAGAGCAACGATCTGGGGGGAGCAGTTCTTC
TRBJ1-1	TRBV10-1	NA	TRBD1	CASSFRTGGRSTEAFF	TGCGCCAGCAGTTTTCGGACAGGGGGCAGGAGCACTGAAGCTTTCTTT
TRBJ1-2	TRBV6-4	NA	NA	CASSDKITSSSYTF	TGTGCCAGCAGTGACAAGATCACATCAAGCAGCTACACCTTC
TRBJ2-1	TRBV9	NA	NA	CASSRRENEQFF	TGTGCCAGCAGCCGACGGGAGAATGAGCAGTTCTTC
TRBJ2-5	TRBV7-9	once	TRBD2	CASSLGAGGETQYF	TGTGCCAGCAGCTTAGGAGCGGGGGGAGAGACCCAGTACTTC
TRBJ2-7	TRBV5-6	NA	NA	CASSLQGVYEQYF	TGTGCCAGCAGCTTACAGGGTGTCTACGAGCAGTACTTC
TRBJ2-7	TRBV5-5	once	NA	CASSLGGSDSLEQYF	TGTGCCAGCAGCTTGGGGGGGTCAGATTCCTTGGAGCAGTACTTC
TRBJ2-6	TRBV2	NA	NA	CASSPGDSGANVLTF	TGTGCCAGCAGTCCAGGGGACTCTGGGGCCAACGTCCTGACTTTC
TRBJ1-5	TRBV7-2	NA	TRBD1	CASSLWGTGANQPQHF	TGTGCCAGCAGCTTATGGGGGACAGGGGCCAATCAGCCCCAGCATTTT
TRBJ2-7	TRBV27	NA	TRBD1	CASSGQGAEQYF	TGTGCCAGCTCGGGACAGGGGGCTGAGCAGTACTTC
TRBJ2-7	TRBV9	NA	NA	CASGGEPYEQYF	TGTGCCAGCGGGGGCGAACCCTACGAGCAGTACTTC
TRBJ1-2	TRBV5-8	NA	NA	CASSSFLGYTF	TGTGCCAGCAGCTCGTTTCTTGGCTACACCTTC
TRBJ2-7	TRBV27	NA	NA	CASSPFRLYRYEQYF	TGTGCCAGCAGCCCCTTCCGCCTCTATAGGTACGAGCAGTACTTC
TRBJ2-1	TRBV6-5	NA	TRBD2	CASSYTGGTDNEQFF	TGTGCCAGCAGTTACACCGGGGGGACCGACAATGAGCAGTTCTTC
TRBJ1-5	TRBV11-2	NA	NA	CASSRAAREPQHF	TGTGCCAGCAGTCGCGCCGCGAGGGAGCCCCAGCATTTT
TRBJ1-1	TRBV5-1	NA	NA	CASTRDPGTEAFF	TGCGCCAGCACACGGGACCCGGGGACTGAAGCTTTCTTT
TRBJ2-1	TRBV2	NA	TRBD2	CASRSGTSVNEQFF	TGTGCCAGCCGGTCCGGGACTAGCGTAAATGAGCAGTTCTTC
TRBJ2-7	TRBV27	NA	TRBD2	CASSWGGTSRGYEQYF	TGTGCCAGCAGTTGGGGGGGGACCTCGAGAGGCTACGAGCAGTACTTC
TRBJ2-5	TRBV19	NA	NA	CASSIGQVFSETQYF	TGTGCCAGTAGTATAGGGCAGGTCTTTTCTGAGACCCAGTACTTC
TRBJ2-2	TRBV21-1	NA	NA	CASSDSFGTENTGELFF	TGTGCCAGCAGCGACAGTTTCGGGACAGAAAACACCGGGGAGCTGTTTTTT
TRBJ1-1	TRBV7-2	NA	NA	CASSSPLSNTEAFF	TGTGCCAGCAGCTCCCCGCTTAGTAACACTGAAGCTTTCTTT